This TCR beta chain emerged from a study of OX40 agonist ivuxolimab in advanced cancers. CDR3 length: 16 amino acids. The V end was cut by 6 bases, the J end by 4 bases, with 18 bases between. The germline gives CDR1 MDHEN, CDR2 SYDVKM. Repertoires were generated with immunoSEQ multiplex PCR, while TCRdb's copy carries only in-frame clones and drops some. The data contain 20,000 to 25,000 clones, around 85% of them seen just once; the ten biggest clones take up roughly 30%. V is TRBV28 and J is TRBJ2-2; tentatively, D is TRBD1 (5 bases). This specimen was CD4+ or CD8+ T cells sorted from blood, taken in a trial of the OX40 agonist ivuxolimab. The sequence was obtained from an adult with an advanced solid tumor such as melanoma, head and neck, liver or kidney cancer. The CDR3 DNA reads TGTGCCAGCAGGCTAAGGGGATACTGGTTCACCGGGGAGCTGTTTTTT. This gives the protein CASRLRGYWFTGELFF.